This TCR beta chain was obtained from a study of graft-versus-host responses after intestinal transplantation. Whole-study context: Every recipient underwent anti-thymocyte globulin induction, then tacrolimus and steroids for roughly 3 years. General study results and limits: Peak levels of circulating GvH clones tracked with early post-transplant HvG declines. Allografts of one patient group, those with graft-donor T cell macrochimerism, had high graft-versus-host to host-versus-graft clonal ratios. Recipient marrow showed GvH clones, some seen first in ileum or blood.

As for this clone: The target antigen is unknown.

V lost 1 base, J lost 0 bases, and 6 bases lay in between. Germline V gene data show CDR1 as MGHDK and CDR2 as SYGVNS. The CDR3 has 15 amino acids. Generated by immunoSEQ multiplex PCR, the TCRdb table keeps only in-frame clones and is missing some. The sample lists 85,000 to 100,000 clones, roughly 90% occurring once. This sequence joins TRBV25-1 and TRBJ2-2, with a possible D match to TRBD1 (6 bases). Sequencing used unstimulated CD4+ T cells sorted from spleen or lymph node cells, obtained before intestinal transplant. The source is a human donor who received an intestinal transplant. The CDR3 DNA reads as TGTGCCAGCAGTGAATGGACAGCGAACACCGGGGAGCTGTTTTTT. This encodes CASSEWTANTGELFF.